This T cell receptor (beta chain) was observed in a study of blood T cell repertoires in COVID-19. Across the whole study: Donors in the United States, Italy and Spain gave samples during acute or convalescent COVID-19. T cells, B-cell-depleted T cells, or PBMCs supplied cDNA or gDNA.

Original methodology: By means of reference gene primer amplification, nucleated cell counts were estimated. Measured with immunoSEQ multiplex PCR; TCRdb has only the in-frame clones, and not every one. D and trimming were read from the DNA, whereas the V and J calls and clone size are those reported in that table. The sample holds about 150,000 clones, 81% seen once. This receptor was obtained from a woman aged 60-75 years with active or convalescent COVID-19. The sequenced sample consisted of peripheral blood.

The DNA for the CDR3 is TGTGCCAGCAGCGTTCTTTCGGGACAGGGAGGAGGGAACATTCAGTACTTC. This encodes CASSVLSGQGGGNIQYF. V is TRBV7-2 and J is TRBJ2-4; 9 bases are a match to TRBD1. Trimming took 5 bases from V and 7 from J; bases not matched to a gene: 15. Germline V lookup: CDR1 SGHTA, CDR2 FQGNSA. The CDR3 has 17 residues. The entire variable domain, with the rest obtained from reference TRBV7-2 and TRBJ2-4, is as follows: GAGVSQSPSNKVTEKGKDVELRCDPISGHTALYWYRQSLGQGLEFLIYFQGNSAPDKSGLPSDRFSAERTGGSVSTLTIQRTQQEDSAVYLCASSVLSGQGGGNIQYFGAGTRLSVL.